Here is one TCR beta chain with its context. The CDR3 is made up of 15 amino acids. V was trimmed by 2 bases and J by 7 bases, leaving 15 bases between them. Germline CDR1 GTSNPN, CDR2 SVGIG (reference sequence). This sample is drawn from a study of blood T cell repertoires in COVID-19. Study background: Sources were T cells, B-cell-depleted T cells, or PBMCs; the material itself was cDNA or gDNA.

Clones were sequenced by immunoSEQ multiplex PCR, and TCRdb holds only the in-frame ones, with some missing. The table records tens of thousands of clones, about 86% of them present only once. The chain employs TRBV30 and TRBJ1-6, with D perhaps matching TRBD1 (5 bases). The TCR comes from a woman aged 55-75 years with acute or convalescent COVID-19. Specimen: peripheral blood. The CDR3 is CAWSTSAGSNSPLHF. The CDR3 DNA reads TGTGCCTGGAGTACTTCGGCAGGGTCCAATTCACCCCTCCACTTT.